Reported below is one T cell receptor beta chain. No antigen is known for it. This entry is derived from a study of OX40 agonist ivuxolimab in advanced cancers. General observations from the study: A proportion of nonresponders additionally exhibited low normalized T-cell clonal expansion. Among the lowest peripheral clonal expansion occurred in 0.1-3.0 mg/kg partial responders. At 0.1 to 3.0 mg/kg, clonal expansion of CD4+ and CD8+ blood T cells had occurred by week 6.

CDR1 is ENHRY, CDR2 SYGVKD, per germline. The length of the CDR3 is 18 residues. Trimming shortened V by 2 bases and J by 1 base, and 20 bases separated the two germline ends. The method was immunoSEQ multiplex PCR; TCRdb's version includes in-frame clones alone and lacks a portion of them. The sample consists of tens of thousands of clones, more than 75% of them appearing once. This TCR came from an adult with an advanced solid tumor such as melanoma, head and neck, liver or kidney cancer. The source was CD4+ or CD8+ T cells sorted from blood, collected in a trial of the OX40 agonist ivuxolimab. The chain employs TRBV10-3 and TRBJ1-1; D is possibly TRBD1 (5 bases). CDR3 residues: CAISETVWGGDRNTEAFF. The CDR3 DNA reads as TGTGCCATCAGTGAGACGGTTTGGGGAGGTGACAGGAACACTGAAGCTTTCTTT.